Each of the 3 T cell receptor beta chains below was sequenced from the same sample in a study of blood T cell repertoires in COVID-19. Repertoires were generated with immunoSEQ multiplex PCR, while TCRdb's copy carries only in-frame clones and drops some. The sample records some 350,000 clones, 80% to 90% being singletons. Sequences were obtained from PBMCs or T cells enriched from blood (not recorded which). The receptor source for this set is a man aged 18 to 29 who had recovered from COVID-19.

The V call is TRBV10-1, the J call TRBJ2-7; 9 bases match TRBD2. The CDR3 length is 15 residues. The V gene's germline CDR1 is WNHNN and CDR2 SYGVQD (reference sequence). The V and J ends lost 4 bases and 4 bases, in that order; junction bases with no gene match: 8. Here the CDR3 reads CASSAYAGGSYEQYF. In DNA form, the CDR3 reads TGCGCCAGCAGTGCTTATGCGGGGGGGTCGTACGAGCAGTACTTC.

The rearrangement links TRBV5-1 to TRBJ1-1; D gene unclear. CDR1 and CDR2 from the germline V gene are SGHRS and YFSETQ. The CDR3 spans 12 residues. V lost 3 bases to trimming and J lost 3 bases, with 6 bases between them. The CDR3 region is CASSSGDTEAFF. CDR3 bases: TGCGCCAGCAGCTCCGGAGACACTGAAGCTTTCTTT.

This chain's CDR3 is CASSETADRGWSNTGELFF. CDR3 in DNA: TGTGCCAGCAGTGAAACCGCGGACAGGGGGTGGTCGAACACCGGGGAGCTGTTTTTT. The V and J genes are TRBV6-1 and TRBJ2-2; the match to TRBD1 covers 10 bases. The CDR3 sequence is 19 residues long. CDR1 MNHNS and CDR2 SASEGT come from the germline V gene. Losses at the gene ends were 2 bases for V and 0 bases for J; bases not matched to a gene: 9.